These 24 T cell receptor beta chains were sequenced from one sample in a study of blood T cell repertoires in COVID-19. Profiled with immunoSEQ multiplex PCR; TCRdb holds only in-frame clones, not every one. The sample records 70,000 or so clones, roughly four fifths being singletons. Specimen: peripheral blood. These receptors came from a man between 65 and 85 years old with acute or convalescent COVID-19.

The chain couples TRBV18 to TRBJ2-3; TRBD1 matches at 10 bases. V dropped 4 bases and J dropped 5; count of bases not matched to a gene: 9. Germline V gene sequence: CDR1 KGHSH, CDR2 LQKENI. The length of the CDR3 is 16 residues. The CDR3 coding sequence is TGTGCCAGCTCACTAACGACAGGGGGCGTTGTAGATACGCAGTATTTT. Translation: CASSLTTGGVVDTQYF.

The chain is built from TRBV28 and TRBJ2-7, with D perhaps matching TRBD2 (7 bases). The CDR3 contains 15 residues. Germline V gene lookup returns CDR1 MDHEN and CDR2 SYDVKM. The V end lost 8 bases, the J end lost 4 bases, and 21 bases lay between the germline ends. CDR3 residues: CASLPRGQGIYEQYF. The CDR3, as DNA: TGTGCCAGCCTCCCGCGGGGGCAGGGGATTTACGAGCAGTACTTC. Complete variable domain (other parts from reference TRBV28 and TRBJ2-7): DVKVTQSSRYLVKRTGEKVFLECVQDMDHENMFWYRQDPGLGLRLIYFSYDVKMKEKGDIPEGYSVSREKKERFSLILESASTNQTSMYLCASLPRGQGIYEQYFGPGTRLTVT.

The DNA for the CDR3 is TGCGCCAGCAGCAGGGACAGGATCGGAGAAGAGACCCAGTACTTC. It translates to CASSRDRIGEETQYF. The chain has TRBV5-1 and TRBJ2-5; 8 bases align to TRBD1. Looked up from germline, CDR1 is SGHRS and CDR2 is YFSETQ. CDR3 size: 15 residues. V trimming: 4 bases; J trimming: 3 bases; junction bases outside the gene matches: 8.

The CDR3 sequence: CASSRTGVSGNTIYF. The CDR3 region has the DNA TGCGCCAGCAGCCGGACAGGGGTTTCGGGAAACACCATATATTTT. The chain combines TRBV10-2 with TRBJ1-3; 9 nucleotides line up with TRBD1. V dropped 6 bases and J dropped 4; count of bases not matched to a gene: 7. The length of the CDR3 is 15 residues. CDR1 and CDR2 (germline): WSHSY, SAAADI.

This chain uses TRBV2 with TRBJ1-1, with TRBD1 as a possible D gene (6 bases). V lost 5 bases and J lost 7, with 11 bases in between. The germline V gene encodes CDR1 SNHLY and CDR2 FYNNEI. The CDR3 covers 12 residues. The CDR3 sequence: CASSLDRNEAFF. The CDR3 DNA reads TGTGCCAGCAGTCTGGACAGAAATGAAGCTTTCTTT.

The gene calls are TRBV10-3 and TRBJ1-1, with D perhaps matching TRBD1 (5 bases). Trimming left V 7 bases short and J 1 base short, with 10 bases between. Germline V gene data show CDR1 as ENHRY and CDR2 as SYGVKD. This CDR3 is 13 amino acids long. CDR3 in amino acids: CAITETANTEAFF. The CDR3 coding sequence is TGTGCCATCACCGAGACAGCGAACACTGAAGCTTTCTTT.

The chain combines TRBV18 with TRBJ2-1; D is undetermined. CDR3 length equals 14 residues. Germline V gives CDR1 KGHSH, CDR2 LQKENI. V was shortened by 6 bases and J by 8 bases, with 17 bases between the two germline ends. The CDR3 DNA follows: TGTGCCAGCTCCCATGAAGTGGTTCGGGATGAGCAGTTCTTC. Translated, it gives CASSHEVVRDEQFF.

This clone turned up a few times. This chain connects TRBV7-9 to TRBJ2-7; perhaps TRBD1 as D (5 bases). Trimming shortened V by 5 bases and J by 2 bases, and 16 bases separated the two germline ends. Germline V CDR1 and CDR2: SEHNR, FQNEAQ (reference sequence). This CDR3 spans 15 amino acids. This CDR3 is CASSPFETVTYEQYF. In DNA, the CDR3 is TGTGCCAGCAGCCCTTTTGAGACAGTAACCTACGAGCAGTACTTC. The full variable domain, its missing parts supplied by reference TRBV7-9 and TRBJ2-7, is DTGVSQNPRHKITKRGQNVTFRCDPISEHNRLYWYRQTLGQGPEFLTYFQNEAQLEKSRLLSDRFSAERPKGSFSTLEIQRTEQGDSAMYLCASSPFETVTYEQYFGPGTRLTVT.

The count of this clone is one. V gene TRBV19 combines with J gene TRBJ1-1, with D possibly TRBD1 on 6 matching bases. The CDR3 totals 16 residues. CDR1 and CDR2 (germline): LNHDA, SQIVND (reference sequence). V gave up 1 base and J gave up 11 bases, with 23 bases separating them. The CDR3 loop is CASSIVTGLPSLGAFF. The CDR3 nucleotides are TGTGCCAGTAGTATAGTCACAGGGTTGCCCTCGCTGGGGGCTTTCTTT.

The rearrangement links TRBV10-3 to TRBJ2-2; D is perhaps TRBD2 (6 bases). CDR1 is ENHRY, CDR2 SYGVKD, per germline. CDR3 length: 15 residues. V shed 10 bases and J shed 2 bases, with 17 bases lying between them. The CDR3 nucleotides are TGTGCCACCCTCGCTTCGACTAGTAACACCGGGGAGCTGTTTTTT. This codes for CATLASTSNTGELFF.

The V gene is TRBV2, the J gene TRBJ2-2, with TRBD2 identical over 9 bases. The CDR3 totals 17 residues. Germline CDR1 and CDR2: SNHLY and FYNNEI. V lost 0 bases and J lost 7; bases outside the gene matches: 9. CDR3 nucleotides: TGTGCCAGCAGTGAAGCGGGGGTAGCGGGAGCGGTCGGGGAGCTGTTTTTT. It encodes CASSEAGVAGAVGELFF.

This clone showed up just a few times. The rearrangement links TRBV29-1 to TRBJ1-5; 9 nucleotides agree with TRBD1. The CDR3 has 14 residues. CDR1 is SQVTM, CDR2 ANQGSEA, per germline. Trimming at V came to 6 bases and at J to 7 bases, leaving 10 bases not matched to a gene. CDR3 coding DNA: TGCAGCGTAACAACCGGGACAGGGTCCCAGCCCCAGCATTTT. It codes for CSVTTGTGSQPQHF.

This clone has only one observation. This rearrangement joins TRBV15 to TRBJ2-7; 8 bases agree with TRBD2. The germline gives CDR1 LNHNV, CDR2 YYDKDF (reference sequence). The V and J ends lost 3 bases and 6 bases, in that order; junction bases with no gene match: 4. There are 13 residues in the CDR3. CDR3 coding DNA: TGTGCCACCAGCAGCGGGAGGGCCAGCGAGCAGTACTTC. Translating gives CATSSGRASEQYF.

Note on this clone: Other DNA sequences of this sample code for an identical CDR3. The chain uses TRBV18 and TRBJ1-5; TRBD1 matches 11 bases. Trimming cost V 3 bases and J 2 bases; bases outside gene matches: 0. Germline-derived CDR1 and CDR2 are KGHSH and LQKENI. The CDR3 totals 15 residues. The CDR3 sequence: CASSPGQGGNQPQHF. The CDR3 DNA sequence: TGTGCCAGCTCACCGGGACAGGGGGGCAATCAGCCCCAGCATTTT.

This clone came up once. The CDR3 spells CASSPRLGSSYNEQFF. The CDR3 DNA reads TGTGCCAGCAGCCCCCGGCTGGGGAGCTCCTACAATGAGCAGTTCTTC. The chain has TRBV28 and TRBJ2-1; tentatively, D is TRBD2 (5 bases). Germline assignment: CDR1 MDHEN and CDR2 SYDVKM. CDR3 length: 16 residues. V lost 6 bases and J lost 0, with 15 bases in between.

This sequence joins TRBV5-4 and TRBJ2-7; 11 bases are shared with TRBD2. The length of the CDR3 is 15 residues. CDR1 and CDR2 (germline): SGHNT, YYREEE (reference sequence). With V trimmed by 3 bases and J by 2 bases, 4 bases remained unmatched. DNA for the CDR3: TGTGCCAGCAGCTCACAACTAGCGGGAGCCTACGAGCAGTACTTC. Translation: CASSSQLAGAYEQYF. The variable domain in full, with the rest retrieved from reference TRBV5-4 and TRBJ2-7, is ETGVTQSPTHLIKTRGQQVTLRCSSQSGHNTVSWYQQALGQGPQFIFQYYREEENGRGNFPPRFSGLQFPNYSSELNVNALELDDSALYLCASSSQLAGAYEQYFGPGTRLTVT.

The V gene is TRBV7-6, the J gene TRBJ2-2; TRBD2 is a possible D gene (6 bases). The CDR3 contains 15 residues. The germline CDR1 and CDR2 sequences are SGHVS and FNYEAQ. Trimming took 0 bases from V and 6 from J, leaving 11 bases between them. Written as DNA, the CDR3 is TGTGCCAGCAGCTTAGCGCCGGGAGTGGCCGGGGAGCTGTTTTTT. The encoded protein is CASSLAPGVAGELFF.

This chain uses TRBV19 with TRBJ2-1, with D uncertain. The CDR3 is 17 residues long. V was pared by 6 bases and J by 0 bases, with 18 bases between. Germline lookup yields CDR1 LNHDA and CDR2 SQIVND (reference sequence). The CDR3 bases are TGTGCCAGTAGCACCAAACCCGACTTCAGCTCCTACAATGAGCAGTTCTTC. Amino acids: CASSTKPDFSSYNEQFF.

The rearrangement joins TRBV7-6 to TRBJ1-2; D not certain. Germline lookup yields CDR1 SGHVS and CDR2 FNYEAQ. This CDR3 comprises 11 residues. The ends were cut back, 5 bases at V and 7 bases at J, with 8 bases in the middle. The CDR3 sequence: CASSAYAGYTF. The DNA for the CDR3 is TGTGCCAGCAGCGCCTATGCTGGCTACACCTTC.

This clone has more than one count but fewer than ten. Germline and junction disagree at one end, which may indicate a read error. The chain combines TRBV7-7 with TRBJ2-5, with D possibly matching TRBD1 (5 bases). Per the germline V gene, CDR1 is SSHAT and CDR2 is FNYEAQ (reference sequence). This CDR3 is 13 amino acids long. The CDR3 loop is CASSTDWGETQYF. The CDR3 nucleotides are TGTGCTAGCAGCACCGACTGGGGCGAGACCCAGTACTTC.

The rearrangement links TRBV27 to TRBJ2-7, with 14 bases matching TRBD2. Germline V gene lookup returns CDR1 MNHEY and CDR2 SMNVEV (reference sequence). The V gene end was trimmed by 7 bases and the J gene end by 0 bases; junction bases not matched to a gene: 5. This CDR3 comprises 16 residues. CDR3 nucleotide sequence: TGTGCCAGCAACGGACTAGCGGGGGGAAGCTCCTACGAGCAGTACTTC. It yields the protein CASNGLAGGSSYEQYF.

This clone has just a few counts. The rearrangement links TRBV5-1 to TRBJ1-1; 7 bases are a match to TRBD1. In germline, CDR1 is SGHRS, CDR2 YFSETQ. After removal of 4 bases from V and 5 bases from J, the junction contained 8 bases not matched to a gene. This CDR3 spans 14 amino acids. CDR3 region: CASSPHDRETEAFF. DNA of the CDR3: TGCGCCAGCAGCCCCCATGACAGGGAAACTGAAGCTTTCTTT.

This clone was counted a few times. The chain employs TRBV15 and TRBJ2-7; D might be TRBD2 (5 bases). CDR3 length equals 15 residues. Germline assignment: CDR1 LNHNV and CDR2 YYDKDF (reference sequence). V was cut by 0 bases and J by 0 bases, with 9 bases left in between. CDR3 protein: CATSRDPTSSYEQYF. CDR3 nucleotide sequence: TGTGCCACCAGCAGAGATCCCACTAGCTCCTACGAGCAGTACTTC.

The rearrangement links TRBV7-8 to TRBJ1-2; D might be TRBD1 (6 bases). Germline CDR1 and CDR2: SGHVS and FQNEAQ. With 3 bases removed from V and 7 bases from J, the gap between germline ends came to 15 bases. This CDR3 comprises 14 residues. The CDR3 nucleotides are TGTGCCAGCAGCTTTCTGGGACACCCCGGTGGCTACACCTTC. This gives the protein CASSFLGHPGGYTF.